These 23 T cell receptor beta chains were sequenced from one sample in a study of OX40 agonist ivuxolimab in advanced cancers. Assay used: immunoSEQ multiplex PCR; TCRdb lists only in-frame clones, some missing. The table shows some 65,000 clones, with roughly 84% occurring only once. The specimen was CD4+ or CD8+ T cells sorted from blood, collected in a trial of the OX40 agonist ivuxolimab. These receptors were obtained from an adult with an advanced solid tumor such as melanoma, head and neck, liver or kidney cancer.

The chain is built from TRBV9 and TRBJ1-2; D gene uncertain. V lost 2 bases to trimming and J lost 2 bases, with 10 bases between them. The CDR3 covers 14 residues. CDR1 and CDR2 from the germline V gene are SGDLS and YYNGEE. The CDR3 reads CASSVTSVNYGYTF. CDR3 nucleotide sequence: TGTGCCAGCAGCGTTACGTCCGTCAACTATGGCTACACCTTC. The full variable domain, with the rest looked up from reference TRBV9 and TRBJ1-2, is DSGVTQTPKHLITATGQRVTLRCSPRSGDLSVYWYQQSLDQGLQFLIQYYNGEERAKGNILERFSAQQFPDLHSELNLSSLELGDSALYFCASSVTSVNYGYTFGSGTRLTVV.

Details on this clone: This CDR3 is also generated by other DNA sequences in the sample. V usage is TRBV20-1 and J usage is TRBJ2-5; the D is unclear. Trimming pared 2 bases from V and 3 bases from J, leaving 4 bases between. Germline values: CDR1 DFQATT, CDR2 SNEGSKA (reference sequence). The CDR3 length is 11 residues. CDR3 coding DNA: TGCAGTGCTAGACCGGAAGAGACCCAGTACTTC. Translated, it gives CSARPEETQYF.

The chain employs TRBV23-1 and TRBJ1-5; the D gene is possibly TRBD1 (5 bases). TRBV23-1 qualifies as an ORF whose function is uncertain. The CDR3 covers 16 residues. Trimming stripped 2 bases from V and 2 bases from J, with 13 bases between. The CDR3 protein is CASSQGRRGRNQPQHF. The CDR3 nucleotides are TGCGCCAGCAGTCAAGGCCGCCGGGGACGCAATCAGCCCCAGCATTTT.

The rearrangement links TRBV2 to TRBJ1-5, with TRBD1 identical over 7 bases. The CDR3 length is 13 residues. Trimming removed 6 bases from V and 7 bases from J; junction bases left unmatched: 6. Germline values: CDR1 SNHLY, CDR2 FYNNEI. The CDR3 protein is CASRGDREQPQHF. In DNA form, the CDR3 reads TGTGCCAGCAGGGGCGACAGGGAACAGCCCCAGCATTTT.

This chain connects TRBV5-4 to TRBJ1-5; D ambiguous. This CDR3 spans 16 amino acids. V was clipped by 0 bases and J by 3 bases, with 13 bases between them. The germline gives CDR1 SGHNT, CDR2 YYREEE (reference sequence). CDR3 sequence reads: CASSLDPGSNNQPQHF. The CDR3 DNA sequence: TGTGCCAGCAGCTTGGATCCCGGAAGTAACAATCAGCCCCAGCATTTT.

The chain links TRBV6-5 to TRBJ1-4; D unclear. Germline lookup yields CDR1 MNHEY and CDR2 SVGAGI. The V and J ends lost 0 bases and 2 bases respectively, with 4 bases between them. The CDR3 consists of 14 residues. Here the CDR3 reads CASSYSQTNEKLFF. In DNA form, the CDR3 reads TGTGCCAGCAGTTACTCCCAGACTAATGAAAAACTGTTTTTT.

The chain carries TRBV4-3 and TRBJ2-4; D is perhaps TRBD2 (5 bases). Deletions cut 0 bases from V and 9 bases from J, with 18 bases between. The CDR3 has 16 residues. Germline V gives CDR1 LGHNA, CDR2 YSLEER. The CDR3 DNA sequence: TGCGCCAGCAGCCAAGAAAGATCGCAGTTCGGGGTCATTCAGTACTTC. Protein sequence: CASSQERSQFGVIQYF.

The CDR3 DNA reads TGCGCCAGCAGCCCCTGGACTAGCGGGGGGCCGGGCACCGGGGAGCTGTTTTTT. Its translation is CASSPWTSGGPGTGELFF. V is TRBV4-3 and J is TRBJ2-2; 14 bases fit TRBD2. This CDR3 is built from 18 residues. V was clipped by 4 bases and J by 4 bases; unmatched bases: 8. From germline, CDR1 is LGHNA and CDR2 YSLEER.

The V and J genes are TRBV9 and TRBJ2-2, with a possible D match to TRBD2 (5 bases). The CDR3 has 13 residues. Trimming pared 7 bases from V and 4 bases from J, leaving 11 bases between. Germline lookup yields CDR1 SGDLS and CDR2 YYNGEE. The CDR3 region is CASGVAGTGELFF. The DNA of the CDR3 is TGTGCCAGCGGAGTGGCGGGCACCGGGGAGCTGTTTTTT.

CDR3 DNA: TGTGCCAGTTCCGGGACAGGGCCCTACGAGCAGTACTTC. Its translation is CASSGTGPYEQYF. V gene TRBV2 combines with J gene TRBJ2-7; 9 bases fit TRBD1. The J segment lost 2 bases and the V segment lost 9 bases, leaving 5 bases of the junction unmatched. Per germline, CDR1 SNHLY and CDR2 FYNNEI. This CDR3 has 13 amino acids.

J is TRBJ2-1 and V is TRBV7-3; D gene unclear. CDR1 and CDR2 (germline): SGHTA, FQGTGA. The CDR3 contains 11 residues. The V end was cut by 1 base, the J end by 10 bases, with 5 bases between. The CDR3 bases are TGTGCCAGCAGCTTAAGCGGAGAGCAGTTCTTC. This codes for CASSLSGEQFF.

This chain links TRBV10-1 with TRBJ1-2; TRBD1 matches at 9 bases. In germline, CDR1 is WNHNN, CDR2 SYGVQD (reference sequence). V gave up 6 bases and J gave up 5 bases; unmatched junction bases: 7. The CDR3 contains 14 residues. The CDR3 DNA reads TGCGCCAGCAGCCACAGGGGGCGGCGATATGGCTACACCTTC. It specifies CASSHRGRRYGYTF.

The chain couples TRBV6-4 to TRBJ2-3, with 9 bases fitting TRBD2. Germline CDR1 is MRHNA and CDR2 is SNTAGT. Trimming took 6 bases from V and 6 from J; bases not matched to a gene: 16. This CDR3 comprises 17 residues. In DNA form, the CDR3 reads TGTGCCAGCAGCCCTGGGACTAGCTCCGGCGGGGGGGATACGCAGTATTTT. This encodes CASSPGTSSGGGDTQYF.

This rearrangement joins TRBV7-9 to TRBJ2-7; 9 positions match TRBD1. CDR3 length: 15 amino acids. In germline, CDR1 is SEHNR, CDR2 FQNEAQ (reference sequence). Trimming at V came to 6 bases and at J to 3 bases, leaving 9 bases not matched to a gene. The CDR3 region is CASSSGTGFFYEQYF. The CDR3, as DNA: TGTGCCAGCAGTTCCGGGACAGGGTTTTTCTACGAGCAGTACTTC. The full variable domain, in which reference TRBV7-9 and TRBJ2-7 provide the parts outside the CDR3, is DTGVSQNPRHKITKRGQNVTFRCDPISEHNRLYWYRQTLGQGPEFLTYFQNEAQLEKSRLLSDRFSAERPKGSFSTLEIQRTEQGDSAMYLCASSSGTGFFYEQYFGPGTRLTVT.

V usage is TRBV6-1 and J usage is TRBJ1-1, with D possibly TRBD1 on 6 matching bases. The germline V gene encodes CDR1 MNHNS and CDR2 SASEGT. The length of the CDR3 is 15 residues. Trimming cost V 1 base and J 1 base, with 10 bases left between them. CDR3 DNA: TGTGCCAGCAGTGAAGAGTGGGGGCAGAACACTGAAGCTTTCTTT. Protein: CASSEEWGQNTEAFF.

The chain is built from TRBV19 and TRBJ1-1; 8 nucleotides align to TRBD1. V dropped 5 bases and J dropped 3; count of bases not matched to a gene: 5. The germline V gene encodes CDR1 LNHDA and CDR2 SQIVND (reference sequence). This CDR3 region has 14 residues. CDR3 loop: CASSRTGRDTEAFF. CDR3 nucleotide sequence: TGTGCCAGTAGTCGGACAGGGAGGGACACTGAAGCTTTCTTT.

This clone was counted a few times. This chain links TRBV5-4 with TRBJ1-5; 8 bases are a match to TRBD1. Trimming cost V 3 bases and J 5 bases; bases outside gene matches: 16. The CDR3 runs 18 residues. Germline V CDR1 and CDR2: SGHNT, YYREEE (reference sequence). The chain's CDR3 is CASSSDSGTGRPYQPQHF. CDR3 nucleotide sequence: TGTGCCAGCAGCTCGGATTCCGGGACAGGCCGCCCCTATCAGCCCCAGCATTTT.

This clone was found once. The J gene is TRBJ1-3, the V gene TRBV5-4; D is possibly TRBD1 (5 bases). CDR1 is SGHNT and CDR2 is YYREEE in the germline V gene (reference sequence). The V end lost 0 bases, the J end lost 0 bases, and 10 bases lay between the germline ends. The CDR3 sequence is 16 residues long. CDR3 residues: CASSLDQGPSGNTIYF. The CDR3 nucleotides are TGTGCCAGCAGCTTGGACCAGGGCCCCTCTGGAAACACCATATATTTT.

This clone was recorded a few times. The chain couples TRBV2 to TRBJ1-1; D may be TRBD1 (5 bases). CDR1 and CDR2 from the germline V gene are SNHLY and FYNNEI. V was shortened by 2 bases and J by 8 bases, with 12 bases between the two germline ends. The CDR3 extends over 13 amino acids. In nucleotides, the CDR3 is TGTGCCAGCAGTGAACCGGGACTGGGGGAAGCTTTCTTT. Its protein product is CASSEPGLGEAFF.

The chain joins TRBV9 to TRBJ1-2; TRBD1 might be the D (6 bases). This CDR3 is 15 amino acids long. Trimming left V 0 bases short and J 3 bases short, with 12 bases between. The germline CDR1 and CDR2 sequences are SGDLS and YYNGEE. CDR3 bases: TGTGCCAGCAGCGTAGGAACAGGGCGAGACTATGGCTACACCTTC. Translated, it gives CASSVGTGRDYGYTF.

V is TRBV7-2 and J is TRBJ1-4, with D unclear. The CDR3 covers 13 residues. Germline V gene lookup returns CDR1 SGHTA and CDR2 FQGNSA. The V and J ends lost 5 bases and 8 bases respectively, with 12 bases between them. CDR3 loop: CASSLLSGEKLFF. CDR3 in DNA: TGTGCCAGCAGCCTCCTCTCCGGGGAAAAACTGTTTTTT.

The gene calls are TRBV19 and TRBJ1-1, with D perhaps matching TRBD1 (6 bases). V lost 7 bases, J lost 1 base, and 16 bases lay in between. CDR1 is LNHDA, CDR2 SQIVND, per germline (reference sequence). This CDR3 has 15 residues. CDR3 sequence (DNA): TGTGCCAGTATCCTCCTTGGGGGCCCGAACACTGAAGCTTTCTTT. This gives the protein CASILLGGPNTEAFF.

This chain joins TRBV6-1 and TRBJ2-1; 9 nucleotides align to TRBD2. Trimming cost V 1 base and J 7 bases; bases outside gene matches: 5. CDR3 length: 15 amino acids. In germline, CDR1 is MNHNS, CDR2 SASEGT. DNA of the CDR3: TGTGCCAGCAGTGAAGGCGGGGGGGCCGGTAATGAGCAGTTCTTC. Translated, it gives CASSEGGGAGNEQFF.